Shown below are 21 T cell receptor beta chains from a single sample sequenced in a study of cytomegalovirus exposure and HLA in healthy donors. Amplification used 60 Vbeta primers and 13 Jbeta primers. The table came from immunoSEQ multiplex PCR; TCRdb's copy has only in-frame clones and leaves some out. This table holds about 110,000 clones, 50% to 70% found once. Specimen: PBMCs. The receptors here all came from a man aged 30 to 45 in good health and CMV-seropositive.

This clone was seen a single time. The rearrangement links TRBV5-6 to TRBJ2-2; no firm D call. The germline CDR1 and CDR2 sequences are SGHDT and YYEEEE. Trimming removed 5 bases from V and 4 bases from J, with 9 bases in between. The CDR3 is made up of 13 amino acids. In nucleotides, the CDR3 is TGTGCCAGCAGGGAGTGGAGCACCGGGGAGCTGTTTTTT. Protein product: CASREWSTGELFF.

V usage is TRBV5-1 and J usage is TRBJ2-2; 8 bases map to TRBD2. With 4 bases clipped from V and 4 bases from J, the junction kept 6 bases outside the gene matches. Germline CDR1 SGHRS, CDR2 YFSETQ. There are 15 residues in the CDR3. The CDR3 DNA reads TGCGCCAGCAGCCTTAACGGGGGGGGCACCGGGGAGCTGTTTTTT. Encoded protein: CASSLNGGGTGELFF.

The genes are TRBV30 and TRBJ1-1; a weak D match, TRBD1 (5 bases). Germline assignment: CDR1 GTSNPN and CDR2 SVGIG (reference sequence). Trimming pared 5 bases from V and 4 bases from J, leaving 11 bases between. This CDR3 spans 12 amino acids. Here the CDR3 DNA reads TGTGCCTGGGGGGCACCAGGCACTGAAGCTTTCTTT. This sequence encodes CAWGAPGTEAFF. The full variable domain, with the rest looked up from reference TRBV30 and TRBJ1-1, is SQTIHQWPATLVQPVGSPLSLECTVEGTSNPNLYWYRQAAGRGLQLLFYSVGIGQISSEVPQNLSASRPQDRQFILSSKKLLLSDSGFYLCAWGAPGTEAFFGQGTRLTVV.

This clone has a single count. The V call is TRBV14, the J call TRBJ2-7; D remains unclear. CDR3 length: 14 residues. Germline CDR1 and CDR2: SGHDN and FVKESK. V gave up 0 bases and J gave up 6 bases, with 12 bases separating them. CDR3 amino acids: CASSQDPWSVEQYF. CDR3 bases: TGTGCCAGCAGCCAAGATCCTTGGAGCGTCGAGCAGTACTTC.

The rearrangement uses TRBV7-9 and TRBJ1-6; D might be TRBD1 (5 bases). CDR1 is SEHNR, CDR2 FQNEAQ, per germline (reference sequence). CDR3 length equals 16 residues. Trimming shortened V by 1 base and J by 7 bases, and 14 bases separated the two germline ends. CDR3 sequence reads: CASSLGGAGLNSPLHF. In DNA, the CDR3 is TGTGCCAGCAGCTTAGGCGGGGCAGGGCTGAATTCACCCCTCCACTTT. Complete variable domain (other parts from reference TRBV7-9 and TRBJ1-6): DTGVSQNPRHKITKRGQNVTFRCDPISEHNRLYWYRQTLGQGPEFLTYFQNEAQLEKSRLLSDRFSAERPKGSFSTLEIQRTEQGDSAMYLCASSLGGAGLNSPLHFGNGTRLTVT.

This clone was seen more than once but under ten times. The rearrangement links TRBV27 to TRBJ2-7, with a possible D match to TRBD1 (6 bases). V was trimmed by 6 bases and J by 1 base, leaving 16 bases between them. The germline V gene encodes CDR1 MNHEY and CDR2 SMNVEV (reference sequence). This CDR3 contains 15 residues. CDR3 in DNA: TGTGCCAGCAGCCTGAGGGGACATTCTTCCTACGAGCAGTACTTC. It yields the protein CASSLRGHSSYEQYF.

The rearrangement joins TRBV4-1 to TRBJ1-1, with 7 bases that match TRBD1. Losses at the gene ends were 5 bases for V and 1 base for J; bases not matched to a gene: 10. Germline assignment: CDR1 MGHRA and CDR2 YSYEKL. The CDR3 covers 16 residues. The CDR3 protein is CASSSWTGLGNTEAFF. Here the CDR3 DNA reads TGCGCCAGCAGCTCCTGGACAGGTCTTGGGAACACTGAAGCTTTCTTT.

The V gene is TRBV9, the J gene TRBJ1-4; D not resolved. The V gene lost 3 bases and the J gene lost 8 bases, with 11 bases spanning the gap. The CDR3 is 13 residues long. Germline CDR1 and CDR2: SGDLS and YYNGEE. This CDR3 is CASSDTGGEKLFF. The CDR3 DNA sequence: TGTGCCAGCAGCGACACCGGAGGCGAAAAACTGTTTTTT. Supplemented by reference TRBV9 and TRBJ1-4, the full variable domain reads DSGVTQTPKHLITATGQRVTLRCSPRSGDLSVYWYQQSLDQGLQFLIQYYNGEERAKGNILERFSAQQFPDLHSELNLSSLELGDSALYFCASSDTGGEKLFFGSGTQLSVL.

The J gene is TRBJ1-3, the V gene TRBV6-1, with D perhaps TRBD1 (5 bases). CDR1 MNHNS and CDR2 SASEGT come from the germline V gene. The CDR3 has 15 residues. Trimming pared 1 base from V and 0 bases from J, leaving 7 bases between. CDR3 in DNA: TGTGCCAGCAGTGAAGGACAGCTCTCTGGAAACACCATATATTTT. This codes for CASSEGQLSGNTIYF.

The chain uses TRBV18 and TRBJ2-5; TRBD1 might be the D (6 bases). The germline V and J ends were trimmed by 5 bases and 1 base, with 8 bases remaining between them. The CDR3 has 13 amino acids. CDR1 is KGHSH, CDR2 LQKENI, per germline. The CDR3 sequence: CASSTGIQETQYF. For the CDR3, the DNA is TGTGCCAGCTCAACAGGGATCCAAGAGACCCAGTACTTC.

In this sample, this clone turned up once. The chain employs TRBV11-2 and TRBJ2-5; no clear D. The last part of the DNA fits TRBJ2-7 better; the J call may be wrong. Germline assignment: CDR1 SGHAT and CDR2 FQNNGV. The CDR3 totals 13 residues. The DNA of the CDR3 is TGTGCCAGCAGCCTCAGCACCAACTACGAGCAGTACTTC. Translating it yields CASSLSTNYEQYF.

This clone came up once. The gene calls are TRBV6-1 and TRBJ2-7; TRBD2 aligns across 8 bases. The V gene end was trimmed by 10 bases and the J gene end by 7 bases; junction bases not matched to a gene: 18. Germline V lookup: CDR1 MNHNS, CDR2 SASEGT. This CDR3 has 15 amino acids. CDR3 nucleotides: TGTGCCACATCCACGGGGGGTCCTGCTAGCGGGGAGCAGTACTTC. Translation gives CATSTGGPASGEQYF.

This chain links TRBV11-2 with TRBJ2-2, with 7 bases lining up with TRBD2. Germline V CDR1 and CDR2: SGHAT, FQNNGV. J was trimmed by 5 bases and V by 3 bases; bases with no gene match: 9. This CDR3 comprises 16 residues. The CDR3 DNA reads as TGTGCCAGCAGCTTCTTGCGGGGGAGGAGTACCGGGGAGCTGTTTTTT. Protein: CASSFLRGRSTGELFF.

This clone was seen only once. CDR3 amino acids: CAWSRDSSNQPQHF. The CDR3 DNA sequence: TGTGCCTGGAGTCGGGACAGCTCCAATCAGCCCCAGCATTTT. This sequence joins TRBV30 and TRBJ1-5, with 7 bases aligning to TRBD1. The CDR3 totals 14 residues. V lost 2 bases, J lost 3 bases, and 4 bases stayed unmatched. Germline V gene lookup returns CDR1 GTSNPN and CDR2 SVGIG (reference sequence).

The CDR3 protein is CASRGGAYNSPLHF. CDR3 nucleotide sequence: TGCGCCAGCAGGGGGGGGGCCTATAATTCACCCCTCCACTTT. The chain has TRBV10-2 and TRBJ1-6, with D perhaps TRBD1 (5 bases). CDR3 length: 14 residues. Per germline, CDR1 WSHSY and CDR2 SAAADI. Trimming cost V 6 bases and J 2 bases, with 8 bases left between them.

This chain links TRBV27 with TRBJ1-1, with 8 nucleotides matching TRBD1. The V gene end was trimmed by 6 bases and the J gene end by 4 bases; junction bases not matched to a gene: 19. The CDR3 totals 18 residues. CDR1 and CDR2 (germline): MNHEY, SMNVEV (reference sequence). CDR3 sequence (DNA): TGTGCCAGCAGACTCTCCAGGGGGCTAGGGCCCGGAGGCACTGAAGCTTTCTTT. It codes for CASRLSRGLGPGGTEAFF.

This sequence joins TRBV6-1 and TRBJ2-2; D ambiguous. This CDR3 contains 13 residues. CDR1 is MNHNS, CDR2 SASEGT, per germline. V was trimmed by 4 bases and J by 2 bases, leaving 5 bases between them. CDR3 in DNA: TGTGCCAGCAGTGGTCTCAACACCGGGGAGCTGTTTTTT. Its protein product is CASSGLNTGELFF.

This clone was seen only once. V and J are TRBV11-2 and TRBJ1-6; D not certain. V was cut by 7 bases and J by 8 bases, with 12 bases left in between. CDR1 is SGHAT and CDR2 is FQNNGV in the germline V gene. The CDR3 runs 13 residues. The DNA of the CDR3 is TGTGCCAGCACCCCCTCGGGTTATTCACCCCTCCACTTT. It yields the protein CASTPSGYSPLHF.

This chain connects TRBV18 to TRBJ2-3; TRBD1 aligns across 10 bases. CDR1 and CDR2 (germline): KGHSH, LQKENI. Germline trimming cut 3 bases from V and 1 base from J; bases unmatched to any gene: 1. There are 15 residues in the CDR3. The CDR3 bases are TGTGCCAGCTCACCGGGGACAGGGGGCACAGATACGCAGTATTTT. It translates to CASSPGTGGTDTQYF.

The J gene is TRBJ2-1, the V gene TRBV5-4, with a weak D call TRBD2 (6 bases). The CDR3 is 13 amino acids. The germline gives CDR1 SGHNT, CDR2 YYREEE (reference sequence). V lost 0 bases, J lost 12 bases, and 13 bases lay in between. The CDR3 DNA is TGTGCCAGCAGCTTGGCCGCCCCCGGGAGGCAGTTCTTC. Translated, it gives CASSLAAPGRQFF. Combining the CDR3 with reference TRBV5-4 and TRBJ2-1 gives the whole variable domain ETGVTQSPTHLIKTRGQQVTLRCSSQSGHNTVSWYQQALGQGPQFIFQYYREEENGRGNFPPRFSGLQFPNYSSELNVNALELDDSALYLCASSLAAPGRQFFGPGTRLTVL.

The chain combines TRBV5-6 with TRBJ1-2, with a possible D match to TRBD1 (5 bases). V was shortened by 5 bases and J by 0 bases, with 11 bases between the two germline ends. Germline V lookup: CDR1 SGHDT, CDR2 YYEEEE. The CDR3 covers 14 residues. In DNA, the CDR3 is TGTGCCAGCAGACTTACAGGTGCTAACTATGGCTACACCTTC. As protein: CASRLTGANYGYTF. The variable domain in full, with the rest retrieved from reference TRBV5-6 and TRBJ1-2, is DAGVTQSPTHLIKTRGQQVTLRCSPKSGHDTVSWYQQALGQGPQFIFQYYEEEERQRGNFPDRFSGHQFPNYSSELNVNALLLGDSALYLCASRLTGANYGYTFGSGTRLTVV.